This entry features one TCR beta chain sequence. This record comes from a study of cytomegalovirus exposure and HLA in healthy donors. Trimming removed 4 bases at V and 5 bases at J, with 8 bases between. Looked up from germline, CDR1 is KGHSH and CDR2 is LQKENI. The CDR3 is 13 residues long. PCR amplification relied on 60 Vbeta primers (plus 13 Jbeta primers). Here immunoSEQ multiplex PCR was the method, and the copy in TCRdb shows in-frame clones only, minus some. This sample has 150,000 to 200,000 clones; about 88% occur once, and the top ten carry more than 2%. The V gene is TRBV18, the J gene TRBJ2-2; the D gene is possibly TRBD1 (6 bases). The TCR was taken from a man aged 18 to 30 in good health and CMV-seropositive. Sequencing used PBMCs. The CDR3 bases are TGTGCCAGCTCACGAGACAGGACCGGGGAGCTGTTTTTT. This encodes CASSRDRTGELFF.